This record looks at one TCR beta chain sequence and its context. Compared with germline, one end of the junction differs, possibly owing to a read error. This specimen belongs to a study of T cells after yellow fever vaccination. TCRdb used MiXCR to reprocess the 5' RACE reads, holding one entry per CDR3 protein. The data contain about 350,000 distinct CDR3 sequences, around 8.1% of them seen just once; the ten biggest clones take up approximately 16%. This sample comprised PBMCs, obtained about 49 days after the first yellow fever vaccination. The origin of this receptor is a man aged 18 to 35 who received the YFV17D yellow fever vaccine.

The CDR3 reads CASSQEFRTAPPDF. DNA of the CDR3: TGCGCCAGCAGCCAAGAGTTTAGGACTGCCCCACCGGACTTC. The chain carries TRBV4-1 and TRBJ2-1, with D possibly matching TRBD2 (5 bases). Germline V gene lookup returns CDR1 MGHRA and CDR2 YSYEKL. The CDR3 is 14 residues long.